The clone carrying this T cell receptor (beta chain) has a single count. This entry belongs to a study of control samples from healthy donors and cancer patients. Trimming shortened V by 3 bases and J by 4 bases, and 9 bases separated the two germline ends. In germline, CDR1 is LNHDA, CDR2 SQIVND (reference sequence). This CDR3 has 13 amino acids. Sequenced by immunoSEQ multiplex PCR; TCRdb stores in-frame clones only, minus some. The table shows 150,000 to 200,000 clones, with roughly 91% occurring only once. The sequenced sample was blood. This sequence was found in a woman in her thirties in good health. The chain recombines TRBV19 with TRBJ1-2, with D possibly being TRBD1 (6 bases). CDR3 protein: CASSIKGGYGYTF. Written as DNA, the CDR3 is TGTGCCAGTAGTATTAAGGGGGGCTATGGCTACACCTTC.